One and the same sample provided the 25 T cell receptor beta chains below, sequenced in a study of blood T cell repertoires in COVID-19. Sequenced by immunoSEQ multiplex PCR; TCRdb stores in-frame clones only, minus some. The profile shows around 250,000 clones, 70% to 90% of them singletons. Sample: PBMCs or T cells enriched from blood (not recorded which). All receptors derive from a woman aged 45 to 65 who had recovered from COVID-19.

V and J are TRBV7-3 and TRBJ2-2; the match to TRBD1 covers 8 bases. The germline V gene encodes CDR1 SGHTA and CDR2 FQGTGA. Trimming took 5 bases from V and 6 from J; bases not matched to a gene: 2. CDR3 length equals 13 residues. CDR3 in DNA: TGTGCCAGCAGCATACAGGGGGCCGGGGAGCTGTTTTTT. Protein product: CASSIQGAGELFF.

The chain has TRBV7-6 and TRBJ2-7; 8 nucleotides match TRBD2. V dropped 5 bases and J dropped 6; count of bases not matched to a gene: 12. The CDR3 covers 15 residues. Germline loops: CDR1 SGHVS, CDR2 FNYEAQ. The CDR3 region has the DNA TGTGCCAGCAGCGCCTCGGGAGGGAGGGTGAGCGAGCAGTACTTC. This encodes CASSASGGRVSEQYF. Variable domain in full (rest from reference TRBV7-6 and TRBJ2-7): GAGVSQSPRYKVTKRGQDVALRCDPISGHVSLYWYRQALGQGPEFLTYFNYEAQQDKSGLPNDRFSAERPEGSISTLTIQRTEQRDSAMYRCASSASGGRVSEQYFGPGTRLTVT.

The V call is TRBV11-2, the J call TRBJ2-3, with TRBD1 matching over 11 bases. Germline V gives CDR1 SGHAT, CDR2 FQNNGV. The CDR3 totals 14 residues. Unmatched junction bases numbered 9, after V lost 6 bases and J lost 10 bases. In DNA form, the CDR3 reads TGTGCCAGCAGGGGGTGGGACAGGGGGGATTCGCAGTATTTT. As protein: CASRGWDRGDSQYF.

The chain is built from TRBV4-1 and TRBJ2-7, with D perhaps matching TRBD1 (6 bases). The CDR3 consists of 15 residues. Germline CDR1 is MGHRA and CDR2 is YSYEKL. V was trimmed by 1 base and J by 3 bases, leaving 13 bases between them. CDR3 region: CASSQGQVRNYEQYF. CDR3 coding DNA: TGCGCCAGCAGCCAAGGACAGGTACGAAACTACGAGCAGTACTTC.

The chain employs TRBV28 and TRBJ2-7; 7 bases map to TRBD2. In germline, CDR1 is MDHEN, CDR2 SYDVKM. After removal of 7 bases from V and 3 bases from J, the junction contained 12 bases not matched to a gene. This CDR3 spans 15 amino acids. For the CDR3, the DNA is TGTGCCAGCATGGGAGGGCTAGCGGCAAGCTACGAGCAGTACTTC. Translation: CASMGGLAASYEQYF. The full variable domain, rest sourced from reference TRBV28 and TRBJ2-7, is DVKVTQSSRYLVKRTGEKVFLECVQDMDHENMFWYRQDPGLGLRLIYFSYDVKMKEKGDIPEGYSVSREKKERFSLILESASTNQTSMYLCASMGGLAASYEQYFGPGTRLTVT.

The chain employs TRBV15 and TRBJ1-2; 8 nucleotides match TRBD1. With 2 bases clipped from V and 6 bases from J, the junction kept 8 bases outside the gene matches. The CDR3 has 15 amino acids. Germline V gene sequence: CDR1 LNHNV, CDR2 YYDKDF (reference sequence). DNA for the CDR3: TGTGCCACCAGCAGAAGATCAGGGGGCGCAGATGGCTACACCTTC. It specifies CATSRRSGGADGYTF.

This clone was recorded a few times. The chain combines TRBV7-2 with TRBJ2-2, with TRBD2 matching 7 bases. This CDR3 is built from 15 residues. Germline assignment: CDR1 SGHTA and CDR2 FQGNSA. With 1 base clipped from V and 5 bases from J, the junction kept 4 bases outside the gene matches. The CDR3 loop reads CASSLGGSLTGELFF. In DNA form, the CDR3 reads TGTGCCAGCAGCTTAGGCGGGAGTCTTACCGGGGAGCTGTTTTTT.

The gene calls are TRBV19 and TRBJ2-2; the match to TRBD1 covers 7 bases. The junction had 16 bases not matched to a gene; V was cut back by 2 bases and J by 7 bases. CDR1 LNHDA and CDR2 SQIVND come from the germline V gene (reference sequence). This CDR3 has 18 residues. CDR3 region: CASSISPTGAHPGGELFF. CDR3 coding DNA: TGTGCCAGTAGTATATCCCCAACAGGGGCCCACCCGGGCGGGGAGCTGTTTTTT.

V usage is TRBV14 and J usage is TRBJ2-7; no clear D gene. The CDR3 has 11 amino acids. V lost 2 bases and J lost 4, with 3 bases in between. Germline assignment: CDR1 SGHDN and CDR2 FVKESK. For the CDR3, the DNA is TGTGCCAGCAGCCAACGTTACGAGCAGTACTTC. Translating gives CASSQRYEQYF.

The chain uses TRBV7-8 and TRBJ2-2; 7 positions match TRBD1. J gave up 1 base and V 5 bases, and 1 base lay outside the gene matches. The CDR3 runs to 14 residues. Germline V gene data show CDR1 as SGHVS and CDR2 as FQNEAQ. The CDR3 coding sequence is TGTGCCAGCAGCCGGACAGGGAACACCGGGGAGCTGTTTTTT. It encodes CASSRTGNTGELFF.

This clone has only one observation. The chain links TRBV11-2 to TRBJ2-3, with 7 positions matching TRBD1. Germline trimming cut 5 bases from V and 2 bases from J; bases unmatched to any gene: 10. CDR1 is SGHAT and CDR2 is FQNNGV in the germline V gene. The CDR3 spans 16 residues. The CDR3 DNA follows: TGTGCCAGCAGCCTGGGTCGCAGGGGGTTCACAGATACGCAGTATTTT. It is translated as CASSLGRRGFTDTQYF. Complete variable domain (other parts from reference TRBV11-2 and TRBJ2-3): EAGVAQSPRYKIIEKRQSVAFWCNPISGHATLYWYQQILGQGPKLLIQFQNNGVVDDSQLPKDRFSAERLKGVDSTLKIQPAKLEDSAVYLCASSLGRRGFTDTQYFGPGTRLTVL.

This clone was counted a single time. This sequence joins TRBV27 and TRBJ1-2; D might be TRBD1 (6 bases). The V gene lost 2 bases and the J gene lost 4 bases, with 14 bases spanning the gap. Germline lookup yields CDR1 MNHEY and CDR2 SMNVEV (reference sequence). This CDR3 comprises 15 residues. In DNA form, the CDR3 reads TGTGCCAGCAGTTTAGATTACAGGGCCGGCTATGGCTACACCTTC. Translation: CASSLDYRAGYGYTF.

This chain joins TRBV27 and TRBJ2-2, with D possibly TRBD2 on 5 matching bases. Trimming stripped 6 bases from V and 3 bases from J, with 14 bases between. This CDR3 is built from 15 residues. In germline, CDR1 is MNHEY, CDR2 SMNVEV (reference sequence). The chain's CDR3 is CASSAKSGYTGELFF. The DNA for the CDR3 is TGTGCCAGCAGCGCTAAGAGCGGATACACCGGGGAGCTGTTTTTT.

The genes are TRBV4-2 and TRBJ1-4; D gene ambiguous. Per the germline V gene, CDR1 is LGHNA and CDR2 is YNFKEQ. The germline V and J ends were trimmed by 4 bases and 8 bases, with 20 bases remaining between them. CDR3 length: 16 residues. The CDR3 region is CASSPPQAGRGEKLFF. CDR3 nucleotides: TGTGCCAGCAGCCCTCCTCAGGCAGGTCGCGGGGAAAAACTGTTTTTT.

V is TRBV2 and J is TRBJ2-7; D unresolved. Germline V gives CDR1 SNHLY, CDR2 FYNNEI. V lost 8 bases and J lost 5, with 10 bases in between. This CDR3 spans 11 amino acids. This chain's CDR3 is CASVGADEQYF. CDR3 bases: TGTGCCAGCGTTGGAGCCGACGAGCAGTACTTC. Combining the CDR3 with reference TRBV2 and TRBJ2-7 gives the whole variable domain EPEVTQTPSHQVTQMGQEVILRCVPISNHLYFYWYRQILGQKVEFLVSFYNNEISEKSEIFDDQFSVERPDGSNFTLKIRSTKLEDSAMYFCASVGADEQYFGPGTRLTVT.

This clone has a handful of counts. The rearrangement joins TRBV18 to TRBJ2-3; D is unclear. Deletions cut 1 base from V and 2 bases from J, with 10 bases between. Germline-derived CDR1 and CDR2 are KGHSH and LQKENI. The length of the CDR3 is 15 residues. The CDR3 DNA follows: TGTGCCAGCTCACCACGTGCTATCGCCACAGATACGCAGTATTTT. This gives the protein CASSPRAIATDTQYF.

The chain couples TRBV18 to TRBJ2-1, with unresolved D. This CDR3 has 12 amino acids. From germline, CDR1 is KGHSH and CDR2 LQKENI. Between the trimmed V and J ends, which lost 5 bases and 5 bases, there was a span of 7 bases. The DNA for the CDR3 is TGTGCCAGCTCAAACCGGGACAATGAGCAGTTCTTC. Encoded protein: CASSNRDNEQFF.

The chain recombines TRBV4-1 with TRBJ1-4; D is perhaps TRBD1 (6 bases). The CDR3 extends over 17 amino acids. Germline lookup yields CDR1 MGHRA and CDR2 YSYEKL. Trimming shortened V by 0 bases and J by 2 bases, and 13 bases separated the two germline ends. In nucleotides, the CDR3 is TGCGCCAGCAGCCAAGACAGGGGATCAACGACTAATGAAAAACTGTTTTTT. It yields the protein CASSQDRGSTTNEKLFF.

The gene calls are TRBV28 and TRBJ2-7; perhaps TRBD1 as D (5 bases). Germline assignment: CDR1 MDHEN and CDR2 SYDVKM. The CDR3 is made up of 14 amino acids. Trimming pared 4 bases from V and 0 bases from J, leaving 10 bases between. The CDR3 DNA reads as TGTGCCAGCAGTTCCCTAGGGGCCTCCTACGAGCAGTACTTC. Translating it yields CASSSLGASYEQYF.

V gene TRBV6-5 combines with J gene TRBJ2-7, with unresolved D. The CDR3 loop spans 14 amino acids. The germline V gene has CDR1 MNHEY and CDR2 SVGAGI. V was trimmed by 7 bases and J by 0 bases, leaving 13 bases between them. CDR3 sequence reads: CASTSPAHSYEQYF. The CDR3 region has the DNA TGTGCCAGCACGAGTCCTGCCCACTCCTACGAGCAGTACTTC.

Here the CDR3 reads CASRQGLYEQYF. CDR3 nucleotide sequence: TGTGCCAGCCGACAGGGGTTGTACGAGCAGTACTTC. The chain recombines TRBV28 with TRBJ2-7, with 8 bases identical to TRBD1. The germline V gene has CDR1 MDHEN and CDR2 SYDVKM. Losses at the gene ends were 8 bases for V and 4 bases for J; bases not matched to a gene: 4. This CDR3 is built from 12 residues. Combining the CDR3 with reference TRBV28 and TRBJ2-7 gives the whole variable domain DVKVTQSSRYLVKRTGEKVFLECVQDMDHENMFWYRQDPGLGLRLIYFSYDVKMKEKGDIPEGYSVSREKKERFSLILESASTNQTSMYLCASRQGLYEQYFGPGTRLTVT.

CDR3: CASSLALRPGAGTDTQYF. Written as DNA, the CDR3 is TGCGCCAGCAGCTTGGCCTTGAGGCCGGGAGCTGGCACAGATACGCAGTATTTT. The gene calls are TRBV5-1 and TRBJ2-3, with D possibly being TRBD2 (6 bases). This CDR3 region has 18 residues. Trimming took off 0 bases at V and 1 base at J, with 18 bases between the two ends. The V gene's germline CDR1 is SGHRS and CDR2 YFSETQ.

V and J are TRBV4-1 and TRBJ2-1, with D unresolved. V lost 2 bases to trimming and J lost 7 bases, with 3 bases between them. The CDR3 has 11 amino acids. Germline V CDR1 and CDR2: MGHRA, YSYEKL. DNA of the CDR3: TGCGCCAGCAGCCAACTTAATGAGCAGTTCTTC. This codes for CASSQLNEQFF.

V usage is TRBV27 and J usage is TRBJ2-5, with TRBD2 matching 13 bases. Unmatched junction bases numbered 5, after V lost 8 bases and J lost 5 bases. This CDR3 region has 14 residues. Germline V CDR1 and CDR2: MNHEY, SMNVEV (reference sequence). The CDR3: CASRTSGSWETQYF. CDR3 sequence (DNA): TGTGCCAGCCGGACTAGCGGGAGTTGGGAGACCCAGTACTTC.

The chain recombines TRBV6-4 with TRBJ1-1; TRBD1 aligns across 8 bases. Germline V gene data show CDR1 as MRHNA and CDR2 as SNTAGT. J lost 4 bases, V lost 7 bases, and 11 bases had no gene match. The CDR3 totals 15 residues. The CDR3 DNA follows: TGTGCCAGCAAGATAACAGGGGGATCGGGCACTGAAGCTTTCTTT. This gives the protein CASKITGGSGTEAFF.